One and the same sample provided the 11 T cell receptor beta chains below, sequenced in a study of Graves' ophthalmopathy and Graves' hyperthyroidism. Amplification of TCR beta CDR3 regions used RNA transcripts. An opening RT-PCR round employed HTBI primers and preceded a second-round multiplex PCR. TCRdb ran MiXCR on the multiplex PCR reads and lists one entry per CDR3 protein. The sample includes under 350,000 distinct CDR3 sequences, roughly 17% of them seen just once. Sequences were obtained from peripheral blood. Source of these receptors: an adult man with Graves' ophthalmopathy.

At least ten counts were recorded for this clonotype. This chain links TRBV7-2 with TRBJ1-2; D might be TRBD1 (6 bases). Per germline, CDR1 SGHTA and CDR2 FQGNSA. V was pared by 0 bases and J by 1 base, with 18 bases between. This CDR3 is built from 18 residues. CDR3 sequence reads: CASSLAGPQGNINYGYTF. The CDR3 DNA sequence: TGTGCCAGCAGCTTAGCGGGCCCACAGGGAAATATTAACTATGGCTACACCTTC.

This clonotype has at least ten counts. The J gene is TRBJ1-1, the V gene TRBV30, with D maybe TRBD1 (5 bases). Germline CDR1 and CDR2: GTSNPN and SVGIG (reference sequence). Trimming took off 5 bases at V and 8 bases at J, with 12 bases between the two ends. The CDR3 spans 11 residues. The CDR3 nucleotides are TGTGCCTGGGCCAGACAGACCGAAGCTTTCTTT. Its translation is CAWARQTEAFF.

There are many counts of this clonotype. The V and J genes are TRBV6-2 or TRBV6-3 and TRBJ2-5; 9 bases match TRBD2. Losses at the gene ends were 0 bases for V and 5 bases for J; bases not matched to a gene: 16. The CDR3 is 19 residues long. Germline CDR1 and CDR2: MNHEY and SVGEGT. The CDR3 sequence is CASSYSRLGRGGRSETQYF. In DNA form, the CDR3 reads TGTGCCAGCAGTTACTCGAGGTTGGGGCGGGGGGGCCGATCGGAGACCCAGTACTTC.

This clonotype has a single count. The V call is TRBV12-3 or TRBV12-4, the J call TRBJ2-7, with 8 bases identical to TRBD1. J lost 4 bases, V lost 5 bases, and 4 bases had no gene match. CDR3 length equals 13 residues. The CDR3 loop reads CASSKRQGYEQYF. The CDR3 DNA follows: TGTGCCAGCAGTAAGAGACAGGGGTACGAGCAGTACTTC.

J is TRBJ2-7 and V is TRBV19; tentatively, D is TRBD1 (6 bases). Trimming shortened V by 9 bases and J by 3 bases, and 15 bases separated the two germline ends. From germline, CDR1 is LNHDA and CDR2 SQIVND (reference sequence). This CDR3 has 13 amino acids. The CDR3 DNA reads as TGTGCCAGCGATCACAGGGTAATCTACGAGCAGTACTTC. Its protein is CASDHRVIYEQYF. The whole variable domain, filled in from reference TRBV19 and TRBJ2-7, reads DGGITQSPKYLFRKEGQNVTLSCEQNLNHDAMYWYRQDPGQGLRLIYYSQIVNDFQKGDIAEGYSVSREKKESFPLTVTSAQKNPTAFYLCASDHRVIYEQYFGPGTRLTVT.

This clonotype was seen repeatedly, ten times or more. This chain joins TRBV7-8 and TRBJ1-2; D is unclear. CDR1 is SGHVS and CDR2 is FQNEAQ in the germline V gene. CDR3 length equals 12 residues. The V end was cut by 4 bases, the J end by 8 bases, with 11 bases between. CDR3 in DNA: TGTGCCAGCAGCTCCCCGGTAGGGGGCTACACCTTC. This sequence encodes CASSSPVGGYTF.

This clonotype appeared a few times. The rearrangement links TRBV6-1 to TRBJ2-7; D may be TRBD1 (6 bases). CDR1 and CDR2 from the germline V gene are MNHNS and SASEGT. The V end was cut by 3 bases, the J end by 2 bases, with 11 bases between. This CDR3 contains 14 residues. The CDR3 loop reads CASSDQGGPYEQYF. The CDR3, as DNA: TGTGCCAGCAGTGATCAAGGGGGACCCTACGAGCAGTACTTC.

The chain is built from TRBV4-1 and TRBJ2-7; D unclear. Germline CDR1 MGHRA, CDR2 YSYEKL. V was cut by 0 bases and J by 6 bases, with 9 bases left in between. CDR3 length: 13 residues. The CDR3 reads CASSQEDGREQYF. As DNA, the CDR3 is TGCGCCAGCAGCCAAGAAGACGGGCGCGAGCAGTACTTC.

The genes are TRBV6-1 and TRBJ2-2; 9 positions match TRBD1. The germline CDR1 and CDR2 sequences are MNHNS and SASEGT. This CDR3 is 15 amino acids long. The J segment lost 7 bases and the V segment lost 6 bases, leaving 9 bases of the junction unmatched. The CDR3 DNA follows: TGTGCCAGCAGACCGGGACAGGGAGCAGTCGGGGAGCTGTTTTTT. This translates into CASRPGQGAVGELFF.

The chain carries TRBV29-1 and TRBJ2-5; the match to TRBD1 covers 9 bases. J gave up 2 bases and V 7 bases, and 5 bases lay outside the gene matches. Germline V CDR1 and CDR2: SQVTM, ANQGSEA. The CDR3 contains 13 residues. The CDR3 protein is CSAGTGSQETQYF. The CDR3 nucleotides read TGCAGCGCAGGGACAGGGTCTCAAGAGACCCAGTACTTC.

This clonotype has more than one count but fewer than ten. The V call is TRBV18, the J call TRBJ1-5, with a weak D call TRBD1 (6 bases). Germline V gene lookup returns CDR1 KGHSH and CDR2 LQKENI. The ends were cut back, 4 bases at V and 2 bases at J, with 15 bases in the middle. The CDR3 covers 16 residues. The CDR3: CASSLRAGVRNQPQHF. The CDR3 bases are TGTGCCAGCTCACTGCGCGCAGGGGTACGCAATCAGCCCCAGCATTTT.